Listed here are 30 T cell receptor beta chains from one sample, sequenced in a study of shared clonotypes between healthy human individuals. The method was immunoSEQ multiplex PCR; TCRdb's version includes in-frame clones alone and lacks a portion of them. The repertoire holds some 690,000 clones, 90% seen once, with 30% to 40% in the top ten. Sequencing was done on a sample of memory CD8+ T cells from PBMCs. Indicated subset: CD45RO+ cells pooled with CCR7-negative TemRA cells. The origin of the receptors is a man aged 18-30 years in good health. Some clones in this sample may be carry-over from other donors' samples.

The chain combines TRBV27 with TRBJ2-7; the match to TRBD2 covers 14 bases. CDR1 is MNHEY and CDR2 is SMNVEV in the germline V gene (reference sequence). V was pared by 2 bases and J by 4 bases, with 4 bases of the junction left unmatched. The CDR3 is made up of 16 amino acids. The CDR3 protein is CASSLEGLAGVYEQYF. The CDR3 coding sequence is TGTGCCAGCAGTTTAGAGGGACTAGCGGGAGTTTACGAGCAGTACTTC.

This chain links TRBV27 with TRBJ2-3; 11 bases are shared with TRBD2. V gave up 2 bases and J gave up 4 bases; unmatched junction bases: 5. This CDR3 has 16 residues. The V gene's germline CDR1 is MNHEY and CDR2 SMNVEV (reference sequence). This chain's CDR3 is CASSLTLAGGADTQYF. The CDR3 coding sequence is TGTGCCAGCAGTTTAACCCTAGCGGGAGGTGCAGATACGCAGTATTTT.

This chain joins TRBV15 and TRBJ2-1, with TRBD2 as a possible D gene (6 bases). Trimming stripped 9 bases from V and 4 bases from J, with 16 bases between. Germline CDR1 LNHNV, CDR2 YYDKDF (reference sequence). This CDR3 contains 14 residues. DNA for the CDR3: TGTGCCACGACTGACGGGAGTTCATACAATGAGCAGTTCTTC. Its protein product is CATTDGSSYNEQFF.

V usage is TRBV6-5 and J usage is TRBJ1-1, with D perhaps matching TRBD1 (5 bases). This CDR3 spans 14 amino acids. The germline gives CDR1 MNHEY, CDR2 SVGAGI. V was cut by 0 bases and J by 6 bases, with 11 bases left in between. CDR3 nucleotides: TGTGCCAGCAGTTACTCAGGAAGGGACCCTGAAGCTTTCTTT. Its translation: CASSYSGRDPEAFF.

The chain uses TRBV28 and TRBJ1-2; 8 bases agree with TRBD1. Trimming removed 5 bases from V and 6 bases from J; junction bases left unmatched: 8. The CDR3 spans 14 residues. From germline, CDR1 is MDHEN and CDR2 SYDVKM. CDR3 loop: CASSTGGLFNGYTF. The CDR3 DNA is TGTGCCAGCAGTACAGGGGGGCTATTTAATGGCTACACCTTC.

The rearrangement uses TRBV15 and TRBJ2-5, with 7 positions matching TRBD1. V was clipped by 0 bases and J by 4 bases; unmatched bases: 5. The V gene's germline CDR1 is LNHNV and CDR2 YYDKDF (reference sequence). The CDR3 consists of 15 residues. Written as DNA, the CDR3 is TGTGCCACCAGCAGAGAGCCGACAGGGATAGAGACCCAGTACTTC. It yields the protein CATSREPTGIETQYF.

The J gene is TRBJ1-5, the V gene TRBV9, with D perhaps TRBD1 (5 bases). The CDR3 contains 18 residues. Germline-derived CDR1 and CDR2 are SGDLS and YYNGEE. Trimming stripped 4 bases from V and 0 bases from J, with 20 bases between. The CDR3 reads CASSPRRTGSYSNQPQHF. DNA for the CDR3: TGTGCCAGCAGCCCCCGACGAACAGGAAGCTATAGCAATCAGCCCCAGCATTTT.

Worth noting for this clone: Germline is not matched at one junction end, which may reflect a read error. The chain employs TRBV9 and TRBJ1-4, with D tentatively TRBD1 (5 bases). The CDR3 covers 15 residues. Germline V gene sequence: CDR1 SGDLS, CDR2 YYNGEE. CDR3 loop: CASSVTPGLNEKLLF. The DNA for the CDR3 is TGTGCCAGCAGCGTGACGCCAGGGCTAAATGAAAAACTGCTTTTT. The full variable domain, in which reference TRBV9 and TRBJ1-4 provide the parts outside the CDR3, is DSGVTQTPKHLITATGQRVTLRCSPRSGDLSVYWYQQSLDQGLQFLIQYYNGEERAKGNILERFSAQQFPDLHSELNLSSLELGDSALYFCASSVTPGLNEKLLFGSGTQLSVL.

This clone appeared once. This sequence joins TRBV4-2 and TRBJ1-1, with no clear D. The CDR3 contains 14 residues. The ends were cut back, 1 base at V and 5 bases at J, with 11 bases in the middle. The germline V gene encodes CDR1 LGHNA and CDR2 YNFKEQ. The CDR3 reads CASSQVGRGTEAFF. In DNA, the CDR3 is TGTGCCAGCAGCCAAGTTGGCCGGGGAACTGAAGCTTTCTTT.

CDR3 sequence reads: CASSRIPGLAARDEQFF. CDR3 in DNA: TGTGCCAGCAGCCGGATCCCGGGACTAGCGGCCCGCGATGAGCAGTTCTTC. The chain couples TRBV13 to TRBJ2-1, with TRBD2 identical over 11 bases. This CDR3 spans 17 amino acids. V lost 5 bases and J lost 8; bases outside the gene matches: 14. Germline CDR1 PRHDT, CDR2 FYEKMQ (reference sequence).

The gene calls are TRBV12-5 and TRBJ2-3, with 12 positions matching TRBD1. V gave up 1 base and J gave up 4 bases; unmatched junction bases: 3. The CDR3 is 16 amino acids. Per germline, CDR1 LGHNT and CDR2 FRNRAP. CDR3 residues: CASGLAGTGGPDTQYF. Written as DNA, the CDR3 is TGTGCTAGTGGTTTGGCCGGGACAGGGGGCCCAGATACGCAGTATTTT.

The gene calls are TRBV4-3 and TRBJ2-1; TRBD2 matches 11 bases. The CDR3 spans 16 residues. Per germline, CDR1 LGHNA and CDR2 YSLEER. V gave up 4 bases and J gave up 2 bases; unmatched junction bases: 4. The CDR3 DNA sequence: TGCGCCAGCAGCCCGGGACTAGCGGAAACCTACAATGAGCAGTTCTTC. It codes for CASSPGLAETYNEQFF.

This clone was seen a single time. This sequence joins TRBV21-1 and TRBJ2-5; TRBD2, the table's D call, was not compared with the DNA. TRBV21-1 is classified as a pseudogene. This CDR3 has 15 residues. The DNA for the CDR3 is TGTGCCAGCAGCAACCGATCTAGCGGGAGAGGGACCCAGTACTTC. Its protein is CASSNRSSGRGTQYF.

The chain uses TRBV15 and TRBJ2-1, with a tentative D call TRBD2 (10 bases). Trimming pared 5 bases from V and 3 bases from J, leaving 26 bases between. The CDR3 extends over 19 amino acids. The germline V gene encodes CDR1 LNHNV and CDR2 YYDKDF (reference sequence). The CDR3 sequence is CATSLDRGKLAGVYNEQFF. The CDR3 DNA follows: TGTGCCACCAGCCTGGACAGGGGAAAGCTAGCGGGAGTCTACAATGAGCAGTTCTTC.

Of note for this clone: This may be a read error: a much more frequent sequence differs by one nucleotide. This specimen includes other DNA sequences encoding the same CDR3. The V and J genes are TRBV9 and TRBJ2-2; no reliable D call. V was shortened by 5 bases and J by 1 base, with 3 bases between the two germline ends. Germline values: CDR1 SGDLS, CDR2 YYNGEE. CDR3 length: 12 amino acids. Here the CDR3 reads CASSMNTGELFF. In DNA form, the CDR3 reads TGTGCCAGCAGTATGAACACCGGGGAGCTGTTTTTT. The whole variable domain, filled in from reference TRBV9 and TRBJ2-2, reads DSGVTQTPKHLITATGQRVTLRCSPRSGDLSVYWYQQSLDQGLQFLIQYYNGEERAKGNILERFSAQQFPDLHSELNLSSLELGDSALYFCASSMNTGELFFGEGSRLTVL.

V is TRBV6-5 and J is TRBJ2-2; TRBD2 matches at 8 bases. Germline trimming cut 5 bases from V and 6 bases from J; bases unmatched to any gene: 8. CDR3 length equals 15 residues. From germline, CDR1 is MNHEY and CDR2 SVGAGI. CDR3 DNA sequence: TGTGCCAGCAGTCCGGACGACGGGGGGGCCGGGGAGCTGTTTTTT. It yields the protein CASSPDDGGAGELFF.

This chain joins TRBV4-3 and TRBJ2-7; TRBD2 aligns across 9 bases. CDR1 and CDR2 (germline): LGHNA, YSLEER. V trimming: 3 bases; J trimming: 2 bases; junction bases outside the gene matches: 5. The CDR3 contains 15 residues. The CDR3 DNA sequence: TGCGCCAGCAGCCAGGAGACTAGCGGAACCTACGAGCAGTACTTC. Protein sequence: CASSQETSGTYEQYF.

This clone was counted a single time. This chain links TRBV19 with TRBJ2-7; D remains unclear. The CDR3 runs to 15 residues. V was pared by 5 bases and J by 2 bases, with 16 bases between. Germline values: CDR1 LNHDA, CDR2 SQIVND (reference sequence). CDR3: CASSETHGETYEQYF. Here the CDR3 DNA reads TGTGCCAGTAGTGAGACACACGGTGAAACCTACGAGCAGTACTTC.

A remark on this clone: Additional DNA sequences in this sample encode the identical CDR3. The V gene is TRBV6-1, the J gene TRBJ1-4; 7 positions match TRBD1. Germline V gives CDR1 MNHNS, CDR2 SASEGT. This CDR3 region has 15 residues. Unmatched junction bases numbered 5, after V lost 2 bases and J lost 5 bases. The DNA of the CDR3 is TGTGCCAGCAGTGAATCGGGACAGCTCAATGAAAAACTGTTTTTT. The encoded protein is CASSESGQLNEKLFF.

This clone appeared a single time. The chain joins TRBV28 to TRBJ1-1, with a weak D call TRBD1 (5 bases). The CDR3 spans 15 residues. V shed 6 bases and J shed 1 base, with 15 bases lying between them. Germline V CDR1 and CDR2: MDHEN, SYDVKM. CDR3: CASSHPRGTNTEAFF. The CDR3 DNA is TGTGCCAGCAGCCATCCTAGGGGAACGAACACTGAAGCTTTCTTT.

The chain has TRBV15 and TRBJ2-7; the match to TRBD1 covers 9 bases. Germline CDR1 LNHNV, CDR2 YYDKDF (reference sequence). The junction had 4 bases not matched to a gene; V was cut back by 5 bases and J by 2 bases. The CDR3 loop spans 14 amino acids. The CDR3 nucleotides read TGTGCCACCAGCCCCGGGACAGGGACCTACGAGCAGTACTTC. Protein product: CATSPGTGTYEQYF.

The V and J genes are TRBV7-3 and TRBJ2-1; no reliable D call. Germline-derived CDR1 and CDR2 are SGHTA and FQGTGA. The CDR3 is 12 amino acids. V was pared by 1 base and J by 6 bases, with 4 bases between. The CDR3 loop is CASSLIPNEQFF. The DNA of the CDR3 is TGTGCCAGCAGCTTAATACCCAATGAGCAGTTCTTC.

The rearrangement links TRBV27 to TRBJ2-7, with D possibly TRBD2 on 6 matching bases. CDR3 length equals 17 residues. Germline V gene lookup returns CDR1 MNHEY and CDR2 SMNVEV (reference sequence). Deletions cut 2 bases from V and 1 base from J, with 18 bases between. This CDR3 is CASSLRLAQGPSYEQYF. The CDR3 DNA sequence: TGTGCCAGCAGTTTACGGCTAGCGCAAGGCCCGTCCTACGAGCAGTACTTC.

The chain combines TRBV9 with TRBJ2-4; D not resolved. This CDR3 is 15 amino acids long. CDR1 is SGDLS and CDR2 is YYNGEE in the germline V gene. The ends were cut back, 0 bases at V and 13 bases at J, with 20 bases in the middle. CDR3 loop: CASSVGRSPLVEQYF. The DNA for the CDR3 is TGTGCCAGCAGCGTAGGCAGATCCCCCCTGGTTGAGCAGTACTTC.

The rearrangement joins TRBV19 to TRBJ2-7, with a tentative D call TRBD1 (5 bases). The CDR3 consists of 13 residues. V lost 3 bases, J lost 7 bases, and 13 bases lay in between. In germline, CDR1 is LNHDA, CDR2 SQIVND (reference sequence). This CDR3 reads CASSIQGSGEQYF. The CDR3 DNA reads as TGTGCCAGTAGTATTCAGGGTTCGGGTGAGCAGTACTTC.

V gene TRBV28 combines with J gene TRBJ2-5; D tentatively reads TRBD1 or TRBD2 (5 bases each). Trimming removed 3 bases from V and 4 bases from J, with 15 bases in between. This CDR3 is 15 amino acids long. Germline assignment: CDR1 MDHEN and CDR2 SYDVKM. The CDR3 sequence is CASSFWQGGRETQYF. The CDR3 DNA reads TGTGCCAGCAGTTTCTGGCAGGGTGGGAGAGAGACCCAGTACTTC.

This chain links TRBV6-5 with TRBJ2-7, with D perhaps matching TRBD2 (5 bases). CDR3 size: 14 residues. Trimming shortened V by 5 bases and J by 2 bases, and 13 bases separated the two germline ends. Germline V CDR1 and CDR2: MNHEY, SVGAGI. DNA for the CDR3: TGTGCCAGCAGTCCTGGGGAGCTCGCCTACGAGCAGTACTTC. Its translation: CASSPGELAYEQYF.

There are many counts of this clone. The genes are TRBV27 and TRBJ1-6; TRBD1 matches 8 bases. The CDR3 contains 15 residues. Trimming took 5 bases from V and 7 from J; bases not matched to a gene: 7. Per the germline V gene, CDR1 is MNHEY and CDR2 is SMNVEV (reference sequence). CDR3 coding DNA: TGTGCCAGCAGTATCGACAGGGGCTTGAATTCACCCCTCCACTTT. Protein product: CASSIDRGLNSPLHF.

J is TRBJ1-1 and V is TRBV18; D is unresolved. CDR1 and CDR2 (germline): KGHSH, LQKENI. The CDR3 totals 14 residues. Trimming removed 5 bases at V and 0 bases at J, with 10 bases between. The CDR3 coding sequence is TGTGCCAGCTCATCTCAGAGCATGAACACTGAAGCTTTCTTT. Its translation is CASSSQSMNTEAFF.

This chain uses TRBV7-6 with TRBJ1-4; the D is unclear. Trimming removed 1 base from V and 0 bases from J, with 12 bases in between. The CDR3 covers 17 residues. In germline, CDR1 is SGHVS, CDR2 FNYEAQ. The CDR3, as DNA: TGTGCCAGCAGCTTAGGCCCCGTTTCTACAACTAATGAAAAACTGTTTTTT. Encoded protein: CASSLGPVSTTNEKLFF.